The T cell receptor beta chain described here comes from a study of T cell responses to AZD1222 COVID-19 vaccine. About the study: Second-dose intervals of approximately 4 or approximately 12 weeks were pooled.

Germline CDR1 is SGHRS and CDR2 is YFSETQ. The V and J ends lost 4 bases and 6 bases, in that order; junction bases with no gene match: 5. CDR3 length: 16 residues. Study-wide results and caveats: Unmutated variant regions are reportedly targeted by nearly half of spike-specific TCRs. Following two doses of AZD1222, Spike-specific TCR breadth and depth rose. Donors were mostly white British, more females; clonal diversity possibly underestimated.

Generated by immunoSEQ multiplex PCR, the TCRdb table keeps only in-frame clones and is missing some. The sample carries about 110,000 clones, 82% recorded once. This clone has a single count. No antigen is known for it. This chain links TRBV5-1 with TRBJ2-3, with TRBD2 matching over 16 bases. This TCR came from an adult in good health. The sample here was peripheral blood, taken on day 0 of AZD1222 vaccination. This chain's CDR3 is CASSGTSGGASDTQYF. CDR3 nucleotides: TGCGCCAGCAGCGGGACTAGCGGGGGGGCATCCGATACGCAGTATTTT.